The T cell receptor (beta chain) described here comes from a study of CD8 T cells in acute hepatitis C reinfection (dated by TCRdb to the early 2020s). Notes on the research overall: The TCRbeta repertoire of CD8+ T cells specific for the HCV NS3-1073 epitope was profiled during acute infection and after viral clearance. Paired acute and follow-up samples were contributed by four spontaneous resolvers.

As to this clone: No antigen is known for it. No base-level quality is on record; no much larger clone is a single base apart.

Summary of the overall study and its limitations: Diversity in the NS3-1073 specific repertoires was high, and no significant differences in diversity emerged among acute resolver, follow-up resolver and acute chronic samples. CDR3 sequences shared with other epitopes were rarely observed, and exact matching may have been limited by differing sequencing approaches. Chronically infected subjects had no follow-up repertoires because NS3-1073 specific cells were too rare to sort. About a dozen public clonotypes were identified irrespective of outcome, and one of the public clonotypes used V04-02/J02-02. Because bulk sequencing covered only the TCRbeta chain, the alphabeta pairing of the public clonotypes could not be determined.

The time point label for this specimen denotes: naive CD8 control sorted from an acute-time-point sample. Enrolled in the Montreal Hepatitis C Cohort (HEPCO) in Canada, the donors were people who inject drugs, and these donors were followed every 3 months. Acute primary HCV infection was defined as a positive HCV RNA or antibody test after a negative test within the previous 24 weeks. Surface staining used CD3, CD8 and CD45RO antibodies, with an aqua fixable dye to exclude dead cells. Roughly eight spontaneous resolvers, defined by HCV RNA clearance within 24 weeks, were included in the cohort. Once thawed from cryostorage, peripheral blood mononuclear cells underwent negative selection via the MACS CD8+ T cell Isolation Kit to obtain CD8+ T cells. A BD FACSAria II cell sorter was used for cell sorting. Genomic DNA was extracted from FACS-sorted cells, and TCRbeta chain sequencing was performed through the commercial immunoSEQ service. The authors' analysis ran thus. The repertoire data were analyzed using ImmunoSEQ Analyzer software v3.0 and R v3.5.1. Only productive rearrangements were analyzed, because any sequences with stop codons or out-of-frame rearrangements were filtered out. The sequencing provider supplied the metrics for Simpson diversity, Shannon entropy, CDR3 length and nucleotide addition. Based on frequency, clonotypes were placed into dominant, sub-dominant, low or lowest abundance groups, and clonotypes under 0.1% were left out of most analyses. A CDR3 amino acid clonotype was called public when found in at least two subjects at a cumulative frequency of at least 0.5%. Imported from immuneACCESS, the table was reduced by TCRdb to in-frame sequences with V and J called. These copies leave out some clones; in studies compared against another copy, an unresolved V gene accounts for under half, and the cause of the remainder is not known. D and trimming were read from the DNA, whereas the V and J calls and clone size are those reported in that table. Counted in this sample were around 36,000 clones; 80% to 90% of them appeared once. The ten biggest clones cover over 9.5% of the sample.

The TCR originated in a woman aged 18-29 years who spontaneously cleared hepatitis C infection. Sequencing was done on a sample of naive CD8+ T cells from PBMCs. The cell subset or site label, read with the paper, signifies: sorted total naive CD45RO-negative CD8+ T cells.

CDR3 reads: CASSLAGFDQPQHF. DNA sequence: TGTGCCAGCAGCTTAGCGGGGTTTGATCAGCCCCAGCATTTT. The chain is made from TRBV7-8 and TRBJ1-5, with no confident D gene call. The CDR3 goes from the cysteine to the phenylalanine over 14 residues. Kept here is only the CDR3 DNA, which spans 42 bases and is read in frame from base 1. V is pared back by 0 bases and J by 5 bases, with 8 bases lying between the germline termini. CDR1 and CDR2, looked up from the germline V gene, are SGHVS and FQNEAQ. Reference TRBV7-8 and TRBJ1-5 proteins supply the regions before and after the CDR3; the full variable domain is: GAGVSQSPRYKVAKRGQDVALRCDPISGHVSLFWYQQALGQGPEFLTYFQNEAQLDKSGLPSDRFFAERPEGSVSTLKIQRTQQEDSAVYLCASSLAGFDQPQHFGDGTRLSIL.